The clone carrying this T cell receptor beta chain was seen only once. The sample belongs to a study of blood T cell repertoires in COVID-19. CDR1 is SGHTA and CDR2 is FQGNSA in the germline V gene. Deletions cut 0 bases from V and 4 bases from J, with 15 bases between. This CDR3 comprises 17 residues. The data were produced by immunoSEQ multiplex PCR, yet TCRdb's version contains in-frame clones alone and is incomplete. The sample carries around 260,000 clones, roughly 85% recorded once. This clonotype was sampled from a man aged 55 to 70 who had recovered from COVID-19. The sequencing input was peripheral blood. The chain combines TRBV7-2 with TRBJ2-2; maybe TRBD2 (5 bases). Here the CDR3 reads CASSLAIGGRGTGELFF. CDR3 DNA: TGTGCCAGCAGCTTAGCCATCGGAGGACGCGGCACCGGGGAGCTGTTTTTT.